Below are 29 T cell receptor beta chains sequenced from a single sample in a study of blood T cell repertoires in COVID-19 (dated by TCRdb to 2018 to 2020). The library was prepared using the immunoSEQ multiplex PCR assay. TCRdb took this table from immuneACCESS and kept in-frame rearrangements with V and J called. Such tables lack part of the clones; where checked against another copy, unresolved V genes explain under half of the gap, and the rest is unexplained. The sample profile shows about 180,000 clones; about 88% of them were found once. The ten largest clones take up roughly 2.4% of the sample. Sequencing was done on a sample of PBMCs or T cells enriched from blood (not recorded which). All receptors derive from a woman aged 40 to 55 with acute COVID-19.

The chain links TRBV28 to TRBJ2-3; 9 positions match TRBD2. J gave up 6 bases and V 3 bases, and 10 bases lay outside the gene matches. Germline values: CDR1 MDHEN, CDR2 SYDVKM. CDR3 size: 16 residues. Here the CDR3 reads CASSLVAGESPDTQYF. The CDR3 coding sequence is TGTGCCAGCAGTTTGGTAGCGGGAGAGTCGCCTGATACGCAGTATTTT.

The CDR3 region is CASSLDGRGPTGELFF. The CDR3 DNA follows: TGTGCCAGCAGCTTGGACGGCAGGGGGCCTACCGGGGAGCTGTTTTTT. V gene TRBV5-6 combines with J gene TRBJ2-2; 8 positions agree with TRBD1. The ends lost 0 bases at V and 5 bases at J; junction bases unmatched: 6. The germline gives CDR1 SGHDT, CDR2 YYEEEE. The CDR3 runs to 16 residues.

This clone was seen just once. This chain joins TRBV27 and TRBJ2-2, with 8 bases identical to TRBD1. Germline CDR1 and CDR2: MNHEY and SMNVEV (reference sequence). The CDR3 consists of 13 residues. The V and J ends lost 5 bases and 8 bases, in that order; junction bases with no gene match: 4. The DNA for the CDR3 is TGTGCCAGCAGTGACAGGGGTGTGGGGGAGCTGTTTTTT. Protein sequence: CASSDRGVGELFF.

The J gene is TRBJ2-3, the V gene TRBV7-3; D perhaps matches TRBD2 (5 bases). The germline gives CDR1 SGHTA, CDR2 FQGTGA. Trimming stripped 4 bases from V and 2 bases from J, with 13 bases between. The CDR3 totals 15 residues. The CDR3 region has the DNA TGTGCCAGCAGCTCTGTGGGGAGCAACACAGATACGCAGTATTTT. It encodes CASSSVGSNTDTQYF.

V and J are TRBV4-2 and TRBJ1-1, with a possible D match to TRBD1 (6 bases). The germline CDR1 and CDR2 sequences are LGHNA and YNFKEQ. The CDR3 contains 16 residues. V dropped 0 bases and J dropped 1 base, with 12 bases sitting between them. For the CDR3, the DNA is TGTGCCAGCAGCCAAGATCGCGGCAGGGGGAACACTGAAGCTTTCTTT. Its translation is CASSQDRGRGNTEAFF.

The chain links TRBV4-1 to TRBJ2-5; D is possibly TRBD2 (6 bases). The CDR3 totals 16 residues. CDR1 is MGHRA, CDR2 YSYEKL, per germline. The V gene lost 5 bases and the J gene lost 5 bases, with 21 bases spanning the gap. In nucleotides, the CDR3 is TGCGCCAGCAGCAAAATTCCGGGAGCCCCTCGGGAGACCCAGTACTTC. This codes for CASSKIPGAPRETQYF.

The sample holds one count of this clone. CDR3 loop: CSDAGYYGYTF. CDR3 DNA sequence: TGCAGCGACGCAGGTTACTATGGCTACACCTTC. The chain combines TRBV20-1 with TRBJ1-2; D is undetermined. Germline loops: CDR1 DFQATT, CDR2 SNEGSKA (reference sequence). The CDR3 runs to 11 residues.

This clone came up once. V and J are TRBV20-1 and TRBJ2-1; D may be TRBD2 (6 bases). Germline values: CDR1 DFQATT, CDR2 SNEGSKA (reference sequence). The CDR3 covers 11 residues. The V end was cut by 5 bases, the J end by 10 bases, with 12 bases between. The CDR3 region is CSARSAGEQFF. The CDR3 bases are TGCAGTGCTCGCTCCGCGGGGGAGCAGTTCTTC.

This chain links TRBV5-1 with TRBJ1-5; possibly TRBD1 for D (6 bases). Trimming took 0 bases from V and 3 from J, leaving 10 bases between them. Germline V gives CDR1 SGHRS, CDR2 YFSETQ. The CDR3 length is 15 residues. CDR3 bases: TGCGCCAGCAGCTTGGAAGGGGGGGCCAATCAGCCCCAGCATTTT. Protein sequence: CASSLEGGANQPQHF.

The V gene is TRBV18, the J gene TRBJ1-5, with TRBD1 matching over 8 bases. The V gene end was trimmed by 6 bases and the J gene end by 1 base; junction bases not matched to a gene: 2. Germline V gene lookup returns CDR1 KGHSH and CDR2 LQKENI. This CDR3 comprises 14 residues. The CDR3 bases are TGTGCCAGCTCCCGGACAGGGAGCAATCAGCCCCAGCATTTT. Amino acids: CASSRTGSNQPQHF.

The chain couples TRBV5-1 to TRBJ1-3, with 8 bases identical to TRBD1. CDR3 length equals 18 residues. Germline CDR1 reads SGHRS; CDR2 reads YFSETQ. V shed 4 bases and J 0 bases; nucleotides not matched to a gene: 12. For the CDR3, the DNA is TGCGCCAGCAGCCTACTGCCCGGACAGGGAAACTCTGGAAACACCATATATTTT. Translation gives CASSLLPGQGNSGNTIYF.

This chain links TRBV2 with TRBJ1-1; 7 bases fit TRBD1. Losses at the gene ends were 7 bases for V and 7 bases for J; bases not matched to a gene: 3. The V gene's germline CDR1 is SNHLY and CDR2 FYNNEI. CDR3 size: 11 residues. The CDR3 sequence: CASIGQVEAFF. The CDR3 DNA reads TGTGCCAGCATCGGACAGGTTGAAGCTTTCTTT.

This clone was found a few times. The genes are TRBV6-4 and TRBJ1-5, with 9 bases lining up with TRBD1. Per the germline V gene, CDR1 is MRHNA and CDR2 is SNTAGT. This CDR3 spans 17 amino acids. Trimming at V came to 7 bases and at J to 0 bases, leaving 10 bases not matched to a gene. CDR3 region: CASKNRGRLDSNQPQHF. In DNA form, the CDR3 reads TGTGCCAGCAAGAACAGGGGGCGCTTGGATAGCAATCAGCCCCAGCATTTT.

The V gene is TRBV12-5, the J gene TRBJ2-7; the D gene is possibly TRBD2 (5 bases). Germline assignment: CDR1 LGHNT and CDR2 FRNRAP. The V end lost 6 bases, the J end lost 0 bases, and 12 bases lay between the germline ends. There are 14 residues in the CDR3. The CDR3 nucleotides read TGTGCTAGTGGCGCCCCTGGGAGCTCCTACGAGCAGTACTTC. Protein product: CASGAPGSSYEQYF.

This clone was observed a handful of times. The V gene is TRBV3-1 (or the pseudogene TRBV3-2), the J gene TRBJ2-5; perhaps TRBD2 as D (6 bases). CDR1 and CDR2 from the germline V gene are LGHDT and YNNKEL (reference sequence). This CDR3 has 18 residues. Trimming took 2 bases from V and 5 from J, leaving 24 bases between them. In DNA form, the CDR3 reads TGTGCCAGCAGCCAATCCGGGACTCGCCTCACCTCCTGGGAGACCCAGTACTTC. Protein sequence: CASSQSGTRLTSWETQYF.

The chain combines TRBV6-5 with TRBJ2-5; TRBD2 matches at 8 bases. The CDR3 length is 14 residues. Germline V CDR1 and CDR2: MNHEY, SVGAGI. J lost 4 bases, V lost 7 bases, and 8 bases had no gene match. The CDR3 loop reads CASTPGGPRETQYF. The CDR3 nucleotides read TGTGCCAGCACCCCGGGGGGGCCGAGAGAGACCCAGTACTTC.

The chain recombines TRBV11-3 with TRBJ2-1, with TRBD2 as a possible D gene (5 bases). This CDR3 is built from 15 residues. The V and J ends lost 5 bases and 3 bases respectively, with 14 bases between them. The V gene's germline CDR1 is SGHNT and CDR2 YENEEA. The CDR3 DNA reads TGTGCCAGCAGCAAGGCGTCCGAGGGCTACAATGAGCAGTTCTTC. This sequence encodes CASSKASEGYNEQFF.

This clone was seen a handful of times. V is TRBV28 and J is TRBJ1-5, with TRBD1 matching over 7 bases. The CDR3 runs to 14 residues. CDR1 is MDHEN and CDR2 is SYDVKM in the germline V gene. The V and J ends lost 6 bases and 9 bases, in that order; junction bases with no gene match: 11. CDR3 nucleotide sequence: TGTGCCAGCAGAGGACAGGACGCAAAGTGGCCCCAGCATTTT. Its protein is CASRGQDAKWPQHF.

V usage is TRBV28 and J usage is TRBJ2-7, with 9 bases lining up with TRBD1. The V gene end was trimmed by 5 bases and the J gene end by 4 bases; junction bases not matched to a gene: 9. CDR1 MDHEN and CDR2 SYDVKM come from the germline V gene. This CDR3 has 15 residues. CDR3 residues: CASSPGTGNKYEQYF. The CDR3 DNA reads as TGTGCCAGCAGTCCCGGGACAGGGAATAAGTACGAGCAGTACTTC.

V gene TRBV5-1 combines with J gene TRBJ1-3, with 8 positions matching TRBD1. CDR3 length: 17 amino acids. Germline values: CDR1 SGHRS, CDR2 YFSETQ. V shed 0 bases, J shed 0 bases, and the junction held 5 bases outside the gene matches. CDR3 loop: CASSLGTGRTSGNTIYF. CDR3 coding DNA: TGCGCCAGCAGCTTGGGGACAGGGAGGACCTCTGGAAACACCATATATTTT.

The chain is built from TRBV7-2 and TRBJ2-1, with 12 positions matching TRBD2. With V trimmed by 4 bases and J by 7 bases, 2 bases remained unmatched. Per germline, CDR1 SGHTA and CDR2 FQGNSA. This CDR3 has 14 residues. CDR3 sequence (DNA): TGTGCCAGCAGCTCTAGCGGGAGGGTTAATGAGCAGTTCTTC. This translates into CASSSSGRVNEQFF. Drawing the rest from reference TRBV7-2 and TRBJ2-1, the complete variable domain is GAGVSQSPSNKVTEKGKDVELRCDPISGHTALYWYRQSLGQGLEFLIYFQGNSAPDKSGLPSDRFSAERTGGSVSTLTIQRTQQEDSAVYLCASSSSGRVNEQFFGPGTRLTVL.

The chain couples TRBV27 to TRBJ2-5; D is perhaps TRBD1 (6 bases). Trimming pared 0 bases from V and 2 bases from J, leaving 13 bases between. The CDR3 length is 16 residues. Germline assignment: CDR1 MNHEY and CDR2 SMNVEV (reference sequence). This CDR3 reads CASSLSPQGSQETQYF. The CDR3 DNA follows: TGTGCCAGCAGTTTATCCCCACAGGGTTCACAAGAGACCCAGTACTTC.

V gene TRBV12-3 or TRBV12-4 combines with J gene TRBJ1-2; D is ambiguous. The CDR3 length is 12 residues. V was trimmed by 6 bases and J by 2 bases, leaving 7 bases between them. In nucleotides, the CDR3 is TGTGCCAGCAGCCTAACCAACTATGGCTACACCTTC. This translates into CASSLTNYGYTF.

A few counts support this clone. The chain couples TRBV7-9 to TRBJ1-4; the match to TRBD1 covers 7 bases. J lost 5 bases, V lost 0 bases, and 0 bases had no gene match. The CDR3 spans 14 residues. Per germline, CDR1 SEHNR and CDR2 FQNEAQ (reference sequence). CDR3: CASSLATGNEKLFF. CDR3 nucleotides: TGTGCCAGCAGCTTAGCGACAGGGAATGAAAAACTGTTTTTT.

The CDR3 sequence: CASSETVGTAYFNQPQHF. DNA for the CDR3: TGTGCCAGTAGTGAAACGGTCGGGACAGCCTATTTCAATCAGCCCCAGCATTTT. The chain joins TRBV19 to TRBJ1-5; 7 nucleotides agree with TRBD1. Germline-derived CDR1 and CDR2 are LNHDA and SQIVND (reference sequence). The junction had 16 bases not matched to a gene; V was cut back by 5 bases and J by 3 bases. This CDR3 comprises 18 residues.

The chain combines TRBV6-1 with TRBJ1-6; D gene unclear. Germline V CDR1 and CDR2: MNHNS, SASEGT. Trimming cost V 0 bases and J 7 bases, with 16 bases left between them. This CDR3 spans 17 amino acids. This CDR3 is CASSEAVAAGWNSPLHF. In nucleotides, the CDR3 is TGTGCCAGCAGTGAAGCAGTCGCTGCCGGGTGGAATTCACCCCTCCACTTT.

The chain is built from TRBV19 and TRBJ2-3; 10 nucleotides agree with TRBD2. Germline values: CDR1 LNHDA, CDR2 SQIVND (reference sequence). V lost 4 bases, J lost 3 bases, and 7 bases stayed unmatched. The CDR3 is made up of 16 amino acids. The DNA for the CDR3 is TGTGCCAGTAGTAGCCGGATAGCGGGAGGTACAGATACGCAGTATTTT. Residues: CASSSRIAGGTDTQYF.

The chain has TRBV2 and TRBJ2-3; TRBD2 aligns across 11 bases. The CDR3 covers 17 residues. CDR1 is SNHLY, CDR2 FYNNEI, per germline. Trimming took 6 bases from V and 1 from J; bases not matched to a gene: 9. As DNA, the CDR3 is TGTGCCAGCAGGGATCTAGCGGGGGGCCGGGGCACAGATACGCAGTATTTT. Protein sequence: CASRDLAGGRGTDTQYF. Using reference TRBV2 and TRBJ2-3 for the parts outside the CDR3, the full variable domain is EPEVTQTPSHQVTQMGQEVILRCVPISNHLYFYWYRQILGQKVEFLVSFYNNEISEKSEIFDDQFSVERPDGSNFTLKIRSTKLEDSAMYFCASRDLAGGRGTDTQYFGPGTRLTVL.

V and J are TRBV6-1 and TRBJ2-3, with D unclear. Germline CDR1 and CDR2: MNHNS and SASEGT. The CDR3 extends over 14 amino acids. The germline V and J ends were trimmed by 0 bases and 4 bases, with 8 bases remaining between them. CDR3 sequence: CASSEAVAADTQYF. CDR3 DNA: TGTGCCAGCAGTGAAGCCGTGGCCGCAGATACGCAGTATTTT.